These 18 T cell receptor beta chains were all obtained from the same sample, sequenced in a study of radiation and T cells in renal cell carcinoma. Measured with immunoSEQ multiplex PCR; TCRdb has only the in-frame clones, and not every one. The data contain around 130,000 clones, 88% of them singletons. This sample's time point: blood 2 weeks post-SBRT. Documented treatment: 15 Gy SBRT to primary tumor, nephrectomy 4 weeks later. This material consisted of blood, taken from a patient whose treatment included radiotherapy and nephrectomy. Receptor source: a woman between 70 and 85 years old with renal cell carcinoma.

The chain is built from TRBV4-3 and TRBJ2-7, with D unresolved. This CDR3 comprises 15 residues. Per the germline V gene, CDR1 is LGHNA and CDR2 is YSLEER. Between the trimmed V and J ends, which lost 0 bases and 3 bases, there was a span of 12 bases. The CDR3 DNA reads TGCGCCAGCAGCCAAGAACTCAGTAGTGGCTACGAGCAGTACTTC. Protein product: CASSQELSSGYEQYF.

Written as DNA, the CDR3 is TGCGCCAGCAGCTTCGTATCAGGGGGGCACACTGAAGCTTTCTTT. It translates to CASSFVSGGHTEAFF. The chain joins TRBV5-1 to TRBJ1-1, with TRBD1 identical over 7 bases. The CDR3 runs to 15 residues. The V and J ends lost 2 bases and 3 bases, in that order; junction bases with no gene match: 7. CDR1 is SGHRS and CDR2 is YFSETQ in the germline V gene.

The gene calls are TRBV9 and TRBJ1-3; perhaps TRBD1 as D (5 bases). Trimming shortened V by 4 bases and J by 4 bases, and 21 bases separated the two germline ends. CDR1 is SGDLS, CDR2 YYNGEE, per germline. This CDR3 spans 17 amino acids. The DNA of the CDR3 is TGTGCCAGCAGCCCCCTAGCTGGGCAGGGCCCCGGAAACACCATATATTTT. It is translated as CASSPLAGQGPGNTIYF.

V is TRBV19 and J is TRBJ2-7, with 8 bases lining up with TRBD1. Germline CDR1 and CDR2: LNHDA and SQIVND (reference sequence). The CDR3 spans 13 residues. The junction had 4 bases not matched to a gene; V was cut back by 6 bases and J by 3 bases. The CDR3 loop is CASSQGQGYEQYF. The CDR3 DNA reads TGTGCCAGTAGCCAAGGACAGGGCTACGAGCAGTACTTC.

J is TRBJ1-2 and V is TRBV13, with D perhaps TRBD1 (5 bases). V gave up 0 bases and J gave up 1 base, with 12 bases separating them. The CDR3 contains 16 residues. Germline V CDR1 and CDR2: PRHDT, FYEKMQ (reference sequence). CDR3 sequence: CASSLGRERGNYGYTF. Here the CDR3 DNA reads TGTGCCAGCAGCTTAGGCAGGGAGAGGGGTAACTATGGCTACACCTTC.

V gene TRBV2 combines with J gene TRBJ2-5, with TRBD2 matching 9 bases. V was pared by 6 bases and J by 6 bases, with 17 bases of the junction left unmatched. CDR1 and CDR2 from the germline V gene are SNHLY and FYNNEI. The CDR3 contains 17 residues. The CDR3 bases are TGTGCCAGCAGGGAGGGGGCCCGGACTAGCGTTGTAAAGACCCAGTACTTC. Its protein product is CASREGARTSVVKTQYF.

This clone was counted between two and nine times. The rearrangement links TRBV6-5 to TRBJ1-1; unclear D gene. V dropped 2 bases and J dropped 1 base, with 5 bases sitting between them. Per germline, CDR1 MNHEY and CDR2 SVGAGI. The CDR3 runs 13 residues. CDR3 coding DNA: TGTGCCAGCAGTTACATCGGGAACACTGAAGCTTTCTTT. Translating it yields CASSYIGNTEAFF.

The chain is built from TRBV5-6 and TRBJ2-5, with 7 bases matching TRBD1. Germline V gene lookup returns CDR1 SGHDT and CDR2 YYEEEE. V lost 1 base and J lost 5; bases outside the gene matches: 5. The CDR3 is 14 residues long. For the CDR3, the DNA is TGTGCCAGCAGCTTGCAGGGGGTAATGGAGACCCAGTACTTC. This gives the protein CASSLQGVMETQYF.

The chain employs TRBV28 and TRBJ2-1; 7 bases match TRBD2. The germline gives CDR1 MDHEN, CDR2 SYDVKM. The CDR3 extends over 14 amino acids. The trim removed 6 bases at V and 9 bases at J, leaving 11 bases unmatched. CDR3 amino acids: CASRTGTIPPEQFF. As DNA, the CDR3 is TGTGCCAGCAGGACCGGGACTATCCCGCCTGAGCAGTTCTTC. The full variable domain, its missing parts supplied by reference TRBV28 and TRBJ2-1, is DVKVTQSSRYLVKRTGEKVFLECVQDMDHENMFWYRQDPGLGLRLIYFSYDVKMKEKGDIPEGYSVSREKKERFSLILESASTNQTSMYLCASRTGTIPPEQFFGPGTRLTVL.

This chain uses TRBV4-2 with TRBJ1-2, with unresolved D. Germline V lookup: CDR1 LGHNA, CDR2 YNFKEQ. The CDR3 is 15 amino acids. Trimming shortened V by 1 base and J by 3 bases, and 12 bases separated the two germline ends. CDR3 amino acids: CASSQVGDLDYGYTF. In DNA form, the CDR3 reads TGTGCCAGCAGCCAAGTTGGGGATTTAGACTATGGCTACACCTTC.

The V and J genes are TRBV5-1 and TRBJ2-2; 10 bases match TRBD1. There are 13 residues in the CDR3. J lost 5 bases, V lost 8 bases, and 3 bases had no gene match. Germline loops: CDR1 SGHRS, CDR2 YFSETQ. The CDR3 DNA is TGCGCCAGTGGACAGGGGGTTACCGGGGAGCTGTTTTTT. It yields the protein CASGQGVTGELFF. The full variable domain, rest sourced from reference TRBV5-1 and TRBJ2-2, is KAGVTQTPRYLIKTRGQQVTLSCSPISGHRSVSWYQQTPGQGLQFLFEYFSETQRNKGNFPGRFSGRQFSNSRSEMNVSTLELGDSALYLCASGQGVTGELFFGEGSRLTVL.

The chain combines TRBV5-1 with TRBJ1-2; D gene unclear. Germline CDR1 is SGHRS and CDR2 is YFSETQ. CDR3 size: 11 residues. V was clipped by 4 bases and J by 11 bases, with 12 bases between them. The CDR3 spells CASSDLGGYTF. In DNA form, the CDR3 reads TGCGCCAGCAGCGACCTCGGAGGTTACACCTTC.

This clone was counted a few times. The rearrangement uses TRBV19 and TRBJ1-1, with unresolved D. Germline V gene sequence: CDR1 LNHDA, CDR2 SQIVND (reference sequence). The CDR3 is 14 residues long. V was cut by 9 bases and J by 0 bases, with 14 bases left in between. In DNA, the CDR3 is TGTGCCAGCCACCCACAGTTCATGAACACTGAAGCTTTCTTT. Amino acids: CASHPQFMNTEAFF.

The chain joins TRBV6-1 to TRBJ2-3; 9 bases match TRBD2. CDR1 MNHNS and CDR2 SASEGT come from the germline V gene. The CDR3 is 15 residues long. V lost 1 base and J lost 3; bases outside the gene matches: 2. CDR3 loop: CASSEVRGGTDTQYF. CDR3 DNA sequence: TGTGCCAGCAGTGAAGTGCGGGGGGGTACAGATACGCAGTATTTT.

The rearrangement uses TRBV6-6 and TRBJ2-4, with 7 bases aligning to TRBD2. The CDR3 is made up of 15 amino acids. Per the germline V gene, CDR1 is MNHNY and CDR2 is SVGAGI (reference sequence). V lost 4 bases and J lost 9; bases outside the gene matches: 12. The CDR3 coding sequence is TGTGCCAGCAGTTCCCGACGGGGGGAGTCTGGCATTCAGTACTTC. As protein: CASSSRRGESGIQYF.

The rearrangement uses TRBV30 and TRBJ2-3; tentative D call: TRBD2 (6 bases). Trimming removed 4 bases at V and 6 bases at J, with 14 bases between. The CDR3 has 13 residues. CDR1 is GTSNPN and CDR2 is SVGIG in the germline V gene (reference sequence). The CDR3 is CAWTSVVWDTQYF. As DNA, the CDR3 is TGTGCCTGGACTAGCGTCGTATGGGATACGCAGTATTTT.

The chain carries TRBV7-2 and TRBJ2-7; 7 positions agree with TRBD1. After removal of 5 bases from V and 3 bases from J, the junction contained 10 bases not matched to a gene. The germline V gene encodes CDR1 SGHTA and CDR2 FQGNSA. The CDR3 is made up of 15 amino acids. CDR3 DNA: TGTGCCAGCAGCCAAGTGGGGACAGAGCTCTACGAGCAGTACTTC. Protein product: CASSQVGTELYEQYF.

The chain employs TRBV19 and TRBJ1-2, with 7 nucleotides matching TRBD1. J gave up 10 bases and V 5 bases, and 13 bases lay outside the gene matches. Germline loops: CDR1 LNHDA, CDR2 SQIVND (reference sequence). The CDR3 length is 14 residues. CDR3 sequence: CASSPLETTGYYTF. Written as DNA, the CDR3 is TGTGCCAGTAGTCCCCTCGAAACGACAGGGTACTACACCTTC.